These T cell receptor beta chains were read from a single sample in a study of T-cell reconstitution after alpha-beta-depleted transplantation in children. TCRdb re-derived calls from the PCR reads in MiXCR, one entry per CDR3 protein. The sample has 450,000 to 600,000 distinct CDR3 sequences; under 15% are singletons. The sequencing used PBMCs, mostly from graft donor cells, collected 360 days after TCRalphabeta/CD19-depleted stem cell transplant. The source is a male patient younger than 18 who had a stem cell transplant for acute myeloid leukemia, so the T cells may come from the graft donor. CDR3s include the opening cysteine and the closing phenylalanine or tryptophan. Fields, in order: clone size, J gene, V gene, CDR3 protein. Size is stated for part of the rows, as once, few or many counts, or as a class when the clone is expanded.

>many|TRBJ2-5|TRBV7-2
CASSLAGLQETQYF
>many|TRBJ2-2|TRBV20-1
CSASRISGELFF
>-|TRBJ2-1|TRBV5-4
CASSLRLADYNEQFF
>many|TRBJ2-1|TRBV24-1
CATNWAGDNEQFF
>-|TRBJ2-7|TRBV20-1
CSARVSAVPYEQYF
>few|TRBJ2-5|TRBV4-3
CASSQVGGEETQYF
>-|TRBJ2-7|TRBV30
CAFLPNSYEQYF
>-|TRBJ2-7|TRBV29-1
CSVVRGLSYEQYF
>-|TRBJ1-4|TRBV5-1
CASSQGQFATNEKLFF
>-|TRBJ2-6|TRBV7-2
CASRRRGVGANVLTF
>-|TRBJ2-2|TRBV11-1
CASSLGETGEGTGELFF
>once|TRBJ2-3|TRBV7-3
CASSSTIAGVGTDTQYF
>once|TRBJ2-1|TRBV20-1
CCAWGPPGGKYNEQFF
>few|TRBJ2-2|TRBV7-9
CASSSGLGNTGELFF
>few|TRBJ2-7|TRBV9
CASSVAITLLDEQYF
>-|TRBJ1-1|TRBV29-1
CSVPRGLGDTEAFF
>many|TRBJ2-1|TRBV18
CASSRAGGPYNEQFF
>many|TRBJ2-1|TRBV20-1
CSASPGLVYNEQFF
>-|TRBJ2-1|TRBV29-1
CSVSRGALSEQFF
>-|TRBJ2-7|TRBV6-2/TRBV6-3
CASSYPTLHGIYEQYF
>few|TRBJ2-7|TRBV3-1
CASRRGLAGDYEQYF
>-|TRBJ2-5|TRBV15
CATSRDWYQETQYF
>-|TRBJ2-7|TRBV20-1
CSARAQDRVGYEQYF
>-|TRBJ2-7|TRBV29-1
CSVGGGVSYEQYF
>many|TRBJ2-3|TRBV11-1
CASSSRPVLAGTDTQYF
>few|TRBJ1-4|TRBV15
CATNRPNEKLFF
>-|TRBJ2-7|TRBV12-3/TRBV12-4
CASSLVLIRFERGPAYEQYF
>-|TRBJ2-1|TRBV7-9
CASSLSGTPEQFF
>-|TRBJ2-2|TRBV12-3/TRBV12-4
CASSLGSVNTGELFF
>few|TRBJ1-3|TRBV7-3
CASSLTTGGQTYF
>many|TRBJ2-7|TRBV20-1
CSASLVAYEQYF
>many|TRBJ2-1|TRBV2
CASSAPGLALNEQFF
>-|TRBJ1-1|TRBV5-1
CASSLVGSANTEAFF
>-|TRBJ2-7|TRBV5-1
CASSLGHIWAGSSYEQYF
>-|TRBJ2-1|TRBV27
CAAGEQRYSYNEQFF
>many|TRBJ2-1|TRBV29-1
CSVAGTYRTSGRGEQFF